The sequence of this TCR beta chain was determined in a study of T cells in Graves' hyperthyroidism and ophthalmopathy. Study-level findings and limits: Appearing also in blood were most of the thyroid clonotypes expanded above 0.001.

Across 18 months, stable Graves' hyperthyroidism was marked by no progression to ophthalmopathy. Investigators excluded patients with uncontrolled infection, other autoimmune disease, pregnancy or lactation. Together with thyroid ultrasound, orbital computed tomography, serum thyroxine and TRAb, clinical symptoms were used for diagnoses. This clonotype came up a few times. The target antigen is unknown. Researchers amplified the TCR beta CDR3 regions from RNA transcripts. Using the HTBI primer set, a first-round RT-PCR was run on the TCR CDR3. TCRdb redid the calling of the multiplex PCR reads with MiXCR, one entry per CDR3 protein. The sample has approximately 480,000 distinct CDR3 sequences; 20% to 25% are singletons. This CDR3 has 14 amino acids. Trimming left V 0 bases short and J 9 bases short, with 12 bases between. Germline lookup yields CDR1 SGHAT and CDR2 FQNNGV.

V usage is TRBV11-2 and J usage is TRBJ1-5; possibly TRBD1 for D (6 bases). This receptor was identified in a man younger than 35 with Graves' hyperthyroidism. The sample taken for sequencing was blood. The CDR3 sequence is CASSLDTGSSPQHF. In DNA form, the CDR3 reads TGTGCCAGCAGCTTAGATACAGGGTCCTCGCCCCAGCATTTT.